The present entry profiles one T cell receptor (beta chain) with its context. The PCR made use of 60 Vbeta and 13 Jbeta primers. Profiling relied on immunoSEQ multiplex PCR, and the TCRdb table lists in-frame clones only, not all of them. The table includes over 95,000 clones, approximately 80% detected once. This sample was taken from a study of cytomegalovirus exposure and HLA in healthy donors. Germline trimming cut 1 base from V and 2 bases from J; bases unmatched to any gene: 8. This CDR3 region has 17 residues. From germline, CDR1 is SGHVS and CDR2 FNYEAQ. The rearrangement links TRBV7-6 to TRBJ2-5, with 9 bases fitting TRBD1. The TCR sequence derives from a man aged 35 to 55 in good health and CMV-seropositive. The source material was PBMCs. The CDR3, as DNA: TGTGCCAGCAGCTTAGAACAGACGACAGGGGGGCAAGAGACCCAGTACTTC. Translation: CASSLEQTTGGQETQYF.